The subject of this entry is one TCR beta chain. Its antigen is currently unknown. The germline V gene has CDR1 SGHAT and CDR2 FQNNGV. This CDR3 spans 15 amino acids. V dropped 1 base and J dropped 2; count of bases not matched to a gene: 2. This sample was included in a study of cytomegalovirus exposure and HLA in healthy donors. Points from the study as a whole: Within an earlier analysis, most TCR beta V segments proved productive either about 87% or about 30% of the time. V segments that were indistinguishable, TRBV6-2 and TRBV6-3 among them, were omitted from analysis.

The PCR had 60 Vbeta and 13 Jbeta primers. Using immunoSEQ multiplex PCR, the repertoire was profiled, and TCRdb retains in-frame clones only, with some absent. The sample consists of under 200,000 clones, roughly 85% of them appearing once. The source is a woman in her forties or fifties in good health and CMV-seronegative. The gene calls are TRBV11-2 and TRBJ1-5; 7 positions agree with TRBD1. Input material: PBMCs. Written as DNA, the CDR3 is TGTGCCAGCAGCTTAGGCCAGGGGGGCAATCAGCCCCAGCATTTT. Residues: CASSLGQGGNQPQHF.